This paragraph reports one TCR beta chain. This entry comes from a study of blood T cell repertoires in COVID-19. Method: immunoSEQ multiplex PCR; TCRdb's copy keeps in-frame clones and lacks some. The top ten clones hold roughly 2% of a sample with 120,000 or so clones, roughly 69% of them seen once. V was cut by 4 bases and J by 0 bases, with 10 bases left in between. The CDR3 has 15 residues. Germline loops: CDR1 SEHNR, CDR2 FQNEAQ (reference sequence). The chain is built from TRBV7-9 and TRBJ2-4, with D possibly matching TRBD1 (5 bases). The sequencing input was peripheral blood. This receptor was identified in a woman in her sixties or seventies with acute or convalescent COVID-19. CDR3 nucleotides: TGTGCCAGCAGCTCGCTAGGGGAAGCCAAAAACATTCAGTACTTC. This translates into CASSSLGEAKNIQYF.